These T cell receptor beta chains were read from a single sample in a study of blood T cells in healthy people across ages. TCRdb re-called the 5' RACE reads through MiXCR, storing one row per CDR3 protein. Here the sample spans 1.5 million or so distinct CDR3 sequences, 40% to 50% being singletons. The source material was blood. The source of these receptors is a young woman in good health. CDR3s include the opening cysteine and the closing phenylalanine or tryptophan. A D gene is named only where the DNA matches it firmly. The listing skips clone size in some rows; elsewhere it reads once, few, many or a size class.

D gene	V gene	J gene	clone size	CDR3 protein	CDR3 DNA
NA	TRBV5-1	TRBJ1-1	once	CASTGRGGIDMGHTEAFF	TGCGCCAGCACAGGGAGGGGAGGTATCGATATGGGACACACTGAAGCTTTCTTT
NA	TRBV6-1	TRBJ2-4	few	CASTSQGGRWYF	TGTGCCAGCACTAGCCAGGGTGGGCGGTGGTACTTC
NA	TRBV4-2	TRBJ1-1	few	CASSPRGGSYTEAFF	TGTGCCAGCAGCCCTAGAGGGGGGTCATACACTGAAGCTTTCTTT
TRBD2	TRBV5-1	TRBJ2-1	NA	CASSPRILAGPGNEQFF	TGCGCCAGCAGCCCTCGAATACTAGCGGGGCCTGGAAATGAGCAGTTCTTC
NA	TRBV29-1	TRBJ1-2	few	CSVEGPNYGYTF	TGCAGCGTTGAGGGTCCCAACTATGGCTACACCTTC
TRBD2	TRBV7-8	TRBJ2-7	once	CASSLEGLAGVYEQYF	TGTGCCAGCAGCTTAGAGGGACTAGCGGGGGTCTACGAGCAGTACTTC
NA	TRBV5-1	TRBJ1-1	NA	CASSLAGGYMNTEAFF	TGCGCCAGCAGCTTGGCAGGAGGATACATGAACACTGAAGCTTTCTTT
NA	TRBV12-3/TRBV12-4	TRBJ2-5	once	CASSFRGVGHTSKETQYF	TGTGCCAGCAGTTTTAGGGGAGTAGGTCACACCAGCAAGGAGACCCAGTACTTC
TRBD1	TRBV6-5	TRBJ2-5	few	CASSYDRVPLQETQYF	TGTGCCAGCAGTTATGACAGGGTCCCTCTTCAAGAGACCCAGTACTTC
NA	TRBV7-2	TRBJ1-2	NA	CASSARDRAYGYTF	TGTGCCAGCAGCGCCCGGGACCGGGCCTATGGCTACACCTTC
NA	TRBV24-1	TRBJ2-5	NA	CATSADIGISNEQYF	TGTGCCACCAGTGCCGACATCGGAATTTCAAATGAGCAGTACTTC
TRBD1	TRBV11-2	TRBJ2-7	NA	CATLGTGFNREQYF	TGTGCCACCCTGGGGACAGGTTTTAATCGCGAGCAGTACTTC
TRBD1	TRBV27	TRBJ2-5	NA	CASIGTVGPQETQYF	TGTGCCAGCATAGGGACAGTGGGGCCTCAAGAGACCCAGTACTTC
TRBD1	TRBV7-9	TRBJ2-7	NA	CASSRTGFSYEQYF	TGTGCCAGCTCCAGGACAGGCTTCTCCTACGAGCAGTACTTC
NA	TRBV6-1	TRBJ2-1	few	CASSGLASFGYNEQFF	TGTGCCAGCAGTGGCCTAGCTTCCTTTGGGTACAATGAGCAGTTCTTC
NA	TRBV6-5	TRBJ2-7	NA	CASSSPQSWRAIQFSYEQYF	TGTGCCAGCAGTTCCCCCCAGAGCTGGAGGGCTATACAATTCTCCTACGAGCAGTACTTC
TRBD1	TRBV20-1	TRBJ2-7	few	CSASSPGTGSSEQYF	TGCAGTGCTAGTTCCCCCGGGACAGGGTCATCCGAGCAGTACTTC
NA	TRBV9	TRBJ2-3	NA	CASSVDRGNIDTQYF	TGTGCCAGCAGCGTAGATAGGGGAAATATAGATACGCAGTATTTT
TRBD2	TRBV9	TRBJ2-7	few	CASSVSGTSGRHEQYF	TGTGCCAGCAGCGTCTCCGGGACTAGCGGGAGGCACGAGCAGTACTTC
NA	TRBV5-1	TRBJ2-7	once	CASSLGGTGYSYEQYF	TGCGCCAGCAGCCTGGGGGGGACAGGATACTCCTACGAGCAGTACTTC
NA	TRBV6-2/TRBV6-3	TRBJ1-2	few	CASIRVPGRGADGYTF	TGTGCCAGCATCCGTGTGCCGGGACGGGGAGCGGATGGCTACACCTTC
NA	TRBV30	TRBJ1-2	NA	CAWQGVLGGYGYTF	TGTGCCTGGCAGGGCGTCTTGGGGGGCTATGGCTACACCTTC
NA	TRBV6-1	TRBJ1-1	NA	CAHTTAGSMNTEAFF	TGTGCGCACACTACCGCGGGCTCTATGAACACTGAAGCTTTCTTT
TRBD2	TRBV11-3	TRBJ2-3	few	CASSPRSSGGTDTQYF	TGTGCCAGCAGCCCCCGGTCGAGCGGGGGGACAGATACGCAGTATTTT
NA	TRBV25-1	TRBJ2-7	NA	CASRSPGGAEQYF	TGTGCCAGCAGATCACCTGGGGGCGCAGAGCAGTACTTC
TRBD2	TRBV29-1	TRBJ2-1	NA	CSVKTRGGEQFF	TGCAGCGTTAAAACACGGGGGGGTGAGCAGTTCTTC
NA	TRBV6-5	TRBJ2-3	few	CASSFVSTDMQYF	TGTGCCAGCAGTTTTGTAAGCACAGATATGCAGTATTTT